A single sample gave rise to the 28 T cell receptor beta chains below, sequenced in a study of blood T cell repertoires in COVID-19. Sequenced by immunoSEQ multiplex PCR; TCRdb stores in-frame clones only, minus some. The sample contains more than 50,000 clones, 90% of which appear only once. Sequencing was carried out using peripheral blood. Every receptor here comes from a woman aged 40 to 50 with active COVID-19.

CDR3 in amino acids: CASQITGGGTDTQYF. As DNA, the CDR3 is TGCGCCAGCCAGATCACAGGGGGCGGCACAGATACGCAGTATTTT. V and J are TRBV5-1 and TRBJ2-3; TRBD1 matches at 9 bases. Germline CDR1 SGHRS, CDR2 YFSETQ. Losses at the gene ends were 7 bases for V and 1 base for J; bases not matched to a gene: 7. The CDR3 totals 15 residues.

The CDR3 here is CASSIGLQRYGYTF. CDR3 nucleotide sequence: TGTGCCAGTAGTATTGGACTCCAAAGGTATGGCTACACCTTC. The chain employs TRBV19 and TRBJ1-2; D ambiguous. The CDR3 is 14 residues long. Trimming pared 3 bases from V and 5 bases from J, leaving 13 bases between. Germline values: CDR1 LNHDA, CDR2 SQIVND (reference sequence).

The rearrangement joins TRBV11-3 to TRBJ1-2; D unclear. V was clipped by 1 base and J by 1 base, with 10 bases between them. The germline gives CDR1 SGHNT, CDR2 YENEEA. CDR3 size: 15 residues. Here the CDR3 DNA reads TGTGCCAGCAGCTTAGGCGGCACGGATAACTATGGCTACACCTTC. Residues: CASSLGGTDNYGYTF.

This sequence joins TRBV12-3 or TRBV12-4 and TRBJ2-5; TRBD1 is a possible D gene (6 bases). This CDR3 contains 13 residues. Between the trimmed V and J ends, which lost 5 bases and 5 bases, there was a span of 12 bases. The CDR3: CASSPQGYETQYF. The CDR3 DNA reads TGTGCCAGCAGTCCCCAGGGGTACGAGACCCAGTACTTC.

This chain joins TRBV6-2 or TRBV6-3 and TRBJ2-7; D is possibly TRBD2 (5 bases). The V gene lost 2 bases and the J gene lost 5 bases, with 19 bases spanning the gap. The germline CDR1 and CDR2 sequences are MNHEY and SVGEGT. The CDR3 covers 16 residues. This CDR3 is CASSYEEAGATDEQYF. CDR3 DNA: TGTGCCAGCAGTTACGAGGAGGCGGGCGCTACGGACGAGCAGTACTTC.

This clone was seen a single time. V is TRBV6-5 and J is TRBJ2-1; TRBD1 is a possible D gene (5 bases). The CDR3 covers 13 residues. Trimming stripped 8 bases from V and 5 bases from J, with 13 bases between. Germline CDR1 is MNHEY and CDR2 is SVGAGI. The CDR3 reads CASDFLGHNEQFF. The CDR3, as DNA: TGTGCCAGCGATTTTTTGGGGCACAATGAGCAGTTCTTC.

With regard to this clone: The sample carries other DNA sequences with the same CDR3. The V call is TRBV2, the J call TRBJ2-3; possibly TRBD2 for D (6 bases). The V gene's germline CDR1 is SNHLY and CDR2 FYNNEI. The ends were cut back, 2 bases at V and 3 bases at J, with 12 bases in the middle. This CDR3 has 15 residues. The CDR3 region has the DNA TGTGCCAGCAGTGAACTAGCTGGAGGGACAGATACGCAGTATTTT. It yields the protein CASSELAGGTDTQYF.

The chain employs TRBV4-1 and TRBJ1-2; 9 bases map to TRBD1. CDR3 length: 13 amino acids. Germline loops: CDR1 MGHRA, CDR2 YSYEKL. The J segment lost 6 bases and the V segment lost 4 bases, leaving 3 bases of the junction unmatched. The DNA for the CDR3 is TGCGCCAGCAGCCGGGACAGGGTTGATGGCTACACCTTC. This translates into CASSRDRVDGYTF.

This chain joins TRBV5-4 and TRBJ2-1; TRBD1 matches 9 bases. Germline V gene sequence: CDR1 SGHNT, CDR2 YYREEE (reference sequence). The CDR3 runs to 16 residues. The J segment lost 6 bases and the V segment lost 4 bases, leaving 11 bases of the junction unmatched. CDR3 loop: CASSRGQGGLGNEQFF. In nucleotides, the CDR3 is TGTGCCAGCAGCCGGGGACAGGGAGGATTGGGCAATGAGCAGTTCTTC. Drawing the rest from reference TRBV5-4 and TRBJ2-1, the complete variable domain is ETGVTQSPTHLIKTRGQQVTLRCSSQSGHNTVSWYQQALGQGPQFIFQYYREEENGRGNFPPRFSGLQFPNYSSELNVNALELDDSALYLCASSRGQGGLGNEQFFGPGTRLTVL.

The chain couples TRBV10-3 to TRBJ2-3; TRBD2 matches 9 bases. The germline V gene encodes CDR1 ENHRY and CDR2 SYGVKD. This CDR3 spans 15 amino acids. The V segment lost 7 bases and the J segment 4 bases; nucleotides outside the gene matches: 9. CDR3 residues: CAITKGGLAADTQYF. CDR3 in DNA: TGTGCCATCACCAAGGGGGGACTAGCAGCAGATACGCAGTATTTT.

V usage is TRBV6-2 or TRBV6-3 and J usage is TRBJ1-5; TRBD1 matches at 7 bases. The V segment lost 2 bases and the J segment 2 bases; nucleotides outside the gene matches: 9. Germline CDR1 reads MNHEY; CDR2 reads SVGEGT. CDR3 size: 17 residues. This chain's CDR3 is CASSYPSEGAGNQPQHF. The CDR3 region has the DNA TGTGCCAGCAGTTACCCCTCCGAGGGGGCGGGCAATCAGCCCCAGCATTTT.

The chain is built from TRBV7-9 and TRBJ1-2; 7 bases agree with TRBD1. With 4 bases clipped from V and 7 bases from J, the junction kept 9 bases outside the gene matches. The CDR3 spans 14 residues. CDR1 SEHNR and CDR2 FQNEAQ come from the germline V gene (reference sequence). CDR3: CASSSLPGGTGYTF. In nucleotides, the CDR3 is TGTGCCAGCAGCTCCCTCCCAGGGGGGACTGGCTACACCTTC. The variable domain in full, completed from reference TRBV7-9 and TRBJ1-2, reads DTGVSQNPRHKITKRGQNVTFRCDPISEHNRLYWYRQTLGQGPEFLTYFQNEAQLEKSRLLSDRFSAERPKGSFSTLEIQRTEQGDSAMYLCASSSLPGGTGYTFGSGTRLTVV.

This clone has only one observation. The chain joins TRBV6-5 to TRBJ2-5, with TRBD2 as a possible D gene (6 bases). Germline V gene data show CDR1 as MNHEY and CDR2 as SVGAGI. The CDR3 extends over 11 amino acids. V was pared by 8 bases and J by 4 bases, with 8 bases between. The CDR3 is CASGTAETQYF. The CDR3 DNA follows: TGTGCCAGCGGGACTGCAGAGACCCAGTACTTC.

This chain uses TRBV5-6 with TRBJ1-2; D is uncertain. Germline values: CDR1 SGHDT, CDR2 YYEEEE. V lost 0 bases to trimming and J lost 5 bases, with 11 bases between them. This CDR3 region has 14 residues. DNA for the CDR3: TGTGCCAGCAGCTTGGTGAGGAGTGGGTATGGCTACACCTTC. It codes for CASSLVRSGYGYTF.

This clone was seen just once. The rearrangement uses TRBV10-3 and TRBJ1-5; D is possibly TRBD1 (6 bases). The germline gives CDR1 ENHRY, CDR2 SYGVKD. This CDR3 spans 17 amino acids. V was shortened by 3 bases and J by 2 bases, with 17 bases between the two germline ends. CDR3 protein: CAISDRGSMDGNQPQHF. CDR3 bases: TGTGCCATCAGTGACAGGGGAAGTATGGATGGCAATCAGCCCCAGCATTTT.

This chain uses TRBV3-1 (or the pseudogene TRBV3-2) with TRBJ2-1, with 7 bases aligning to TRBD2. Germline V gene data show CDR1 as LGHDT and CDR2 as YNNKEL (reference sequence). The CDR3 totals 16 residues. Trimming at V came to 1 base and at J to 6 bases, leaving 9 bases not matched to a gene. The CDR3 DNA reads as TGTGCCAGCAGCCAAGGAGCGGGGTTCTTGGGCAATGAGCAGTTCTTC. Amino acid sequence: CASSQGAGFLGNEQFF.

The chain couples TRBV19 to TRBJ1-1; 9 positions agree with TRBD1. Germline V gene lookup returns CDR1 LNHDA and CDR2 SQIVND (reference sequence). V shed 1 base and J 4 bases; nucleotides not matched to a gene: 10. CDR3 length: 17 residues. The CDR3: CASSIAPGQGVGTEAFF. The CDR3 coding sequence is TGTGCCAGTAGTATAGCTCCGGGACAGGGAGTGGGCACTGAAGCTTTCTTT. The full variable domain, in which reference TRBV19 and TRBJ1-1 provide the parts outside the CDR3, is DGGITQSPKYLFRKEGQNVTLSCEQNLNHDAMYWYRQDPGQGLRLIYYSQIVNDFQKGDIAEGYSVSREKKESFPLTVTSAQKNPTAFYLCASSIAPGQGVGTEAFFGQGTRLTVV.

The genes are TRBV19 and TRBJ1-2; TRBD1 might be the D (5 bases). Germline values: CDR1 LNHDA, CDR2 SQIVND (reference sequence). The CDR3 length is 13 residues. Trimming shortened V by 1 base and J by 4 bases, and 7 bases separated the two germline ends. The CDR3 loop is CASSIGQPYGYTF. The CDR3 nucleotides read TGTGCCAGTAGTATAGGACAGCCCTATGGCTACACCTTC.

V usage is TRBV18 and J usage is TRBJ2-2, with D unresolved. The CDR3 runs to 13 residues. Germline V CDR1 and CDR2: KGHSH, LQKENI. The V gene lost 2 bases and the J gene lost 7 bases, with 8 bases spanning the gap. The CDR3 spells CASSPKSSGELFF. CDR3 nucleotide sequence: TGTGCCAGCTCACCAAAATCGAGCGGGGAGCTGTTTTTT.

V and J are TRBV19 and TRBJ2-4, with D possibly matching TRBD2 (5 bases). The CDR3 has 18 residues. CDR1 LNHDA and CDR2 SQIVND come from the germline V gene (reference sequence). V was cut by 3 bases and J by 0 bases, with 18 bases left in between. CDR3 sequence reads: CASSIPRRRSLAKNIQYF. In DNA form, the CDR3 reads TGTGCCAGTAGTATCCCTAGGAGGAGGTCGCTAGCCAAAAACATTCAGTACTTC.

This chain links TRBV5-1 with TRBJ2-3, with 9 bases matching TRBD2. CDR3 length: 15 residues. Trimming removed 1 base from V and 4 bases from J; junction bases left unmatched: 4. Germline CDR1 reads SGHRS; CDR2 reads YFSETQ. The DNA for the CDR3 is TGCGCCAGCAGCTTGTCTGCGGGGGGGCCAGATACGCAGTATTTT. Translated, it gives CASSLSAGGPDTQYF. The full variable domain, completed using reference TRBV5-1 and TRBJ2-3, is KAGVTQTPRYLIKTRGQQVTLSCSPISGHRSVSWYQQTPGQGLQFLFEYFSETQRNKGNFPGRFSGRQFSNSRSEMNVSTLELGDSALYLCASSLSAGGPDTQYFGPGTRLTVL.

This clone was detected a few times. The rearrangement uses TRBV7-2 and TRBJ1-6, with 10 bases lining up with TRBD1. The CDR3 sequence is 16 residues long. V shed 4 bases, J shed 4 bases, and the junction held 4 bases outside the gene matches. Germline CDR1 and CDR2: SGHTA and FQGNSA. CDR3 nucleotide sequence: TGTGCCAGCAGCTCACAGGACAGGGGGTATAATTCACCCCTCCACTTT. The encoded protein is CASSSQDRGYNSPLHF.

J is TRBJ2-7 and V is TRBV13; 7 bases align to TRBD2. CDR3 length: 15 residues. V lost 6 bases, J lost 0 bases, and 8 bases stayed unmatched. Germline values: CDR1 PRHDT, CDR2 FYEKMQ (reference sequence). The CDR3 nucleotides are TGTGCCAGCAGTTCTACTAGCGAGCGCTCCTACGAGCAGTACTTC. This gives the protein CASSSTSERSYEQYF.

This clone was observed a single time. J is TRBJ2-3 and V is TRBV10-1; 11 bases fit TRBD1. Per germline, CDR1 WNHNN and CDR2 SYGVQD (reference sequence). The CDR3 sequence is 16 residues long. The V and J ends lost 3 bases and 3 bases, in that order; junction bases with no gene match: 5. CDR3 in DNA: TGCGCCAGCAGTGATCTTAGGGACAGGGGGACAGATACGCAGTATTTT. Translating it yields CASSDLRDRGTDTQYF.

The chain links TRBV19 to TRBJ1-4; D not certain. This CDR3 is built from 16 residues. Per germline, CDR1 LNHDA and CDR2 SQIVND (reference sequence). Trimming took 5 bases from V and 0 from J, leaving 13 bases between them. The CDR3 reads CASSPAVNPTNEKLFF. The CDR3, as DNA: TGTGCCAGTAGTCCTGCAGTAAACCCAACTAATGAAAAACTGTTTTTT.

The chain links TRBV15 to TRBJ1-2; 9 nucleotides match TRBD1. The V gene's germline CDR1 is LNHNV and CDR2 YYDKDF (reference sequence). This CDR3 spans 18 amino acids. Trimming cost V 2 bases and J 0 bases; bases outside gene matches: 10. CDR3 region: CATSRPGTGRTANYGYTF. For the CDR3, the DNA is TGTGCCACCAGCAGACCTGGGACAGGGAGGACGGCTAACTATGGCTACACCTTC.

Only one count was recorded for this clone. The chain uses TRBV11-2 and TRBJ2-7; 14 nucleotides line up with TRBD2. V lost 2 bases to trimming and J lost 7 bases; unmatched junction nucleotides: 10. This CDR3 is built from 17 residues. Germline V gene sequence: CDR1 SGHAT, CDR2 FQNNGV. The CDR3 spells CASSLRGTGLAGEEQYF. The CDR3 coding sequence is TGTGCCAGCAGCTTACGTGGTACGGGACTAGCGGGGGAGGAGCAGTACTTC.

V usage is TRBV5-6 and J usage is TRBJ1-2; D gene ambiguous. The germline V gene has CDR1 SGHDT and CDR2 YYEEEE. CDR3 length: 11 amino acids. Trimming left V 4 bases short and J 4 bases short, with 5 bases between. The CDR3 here is CASSPGYGYTF. DNA of the CDR3: TGTGCCAGCAGCCCCGGCTATGGCTACACCTTC.